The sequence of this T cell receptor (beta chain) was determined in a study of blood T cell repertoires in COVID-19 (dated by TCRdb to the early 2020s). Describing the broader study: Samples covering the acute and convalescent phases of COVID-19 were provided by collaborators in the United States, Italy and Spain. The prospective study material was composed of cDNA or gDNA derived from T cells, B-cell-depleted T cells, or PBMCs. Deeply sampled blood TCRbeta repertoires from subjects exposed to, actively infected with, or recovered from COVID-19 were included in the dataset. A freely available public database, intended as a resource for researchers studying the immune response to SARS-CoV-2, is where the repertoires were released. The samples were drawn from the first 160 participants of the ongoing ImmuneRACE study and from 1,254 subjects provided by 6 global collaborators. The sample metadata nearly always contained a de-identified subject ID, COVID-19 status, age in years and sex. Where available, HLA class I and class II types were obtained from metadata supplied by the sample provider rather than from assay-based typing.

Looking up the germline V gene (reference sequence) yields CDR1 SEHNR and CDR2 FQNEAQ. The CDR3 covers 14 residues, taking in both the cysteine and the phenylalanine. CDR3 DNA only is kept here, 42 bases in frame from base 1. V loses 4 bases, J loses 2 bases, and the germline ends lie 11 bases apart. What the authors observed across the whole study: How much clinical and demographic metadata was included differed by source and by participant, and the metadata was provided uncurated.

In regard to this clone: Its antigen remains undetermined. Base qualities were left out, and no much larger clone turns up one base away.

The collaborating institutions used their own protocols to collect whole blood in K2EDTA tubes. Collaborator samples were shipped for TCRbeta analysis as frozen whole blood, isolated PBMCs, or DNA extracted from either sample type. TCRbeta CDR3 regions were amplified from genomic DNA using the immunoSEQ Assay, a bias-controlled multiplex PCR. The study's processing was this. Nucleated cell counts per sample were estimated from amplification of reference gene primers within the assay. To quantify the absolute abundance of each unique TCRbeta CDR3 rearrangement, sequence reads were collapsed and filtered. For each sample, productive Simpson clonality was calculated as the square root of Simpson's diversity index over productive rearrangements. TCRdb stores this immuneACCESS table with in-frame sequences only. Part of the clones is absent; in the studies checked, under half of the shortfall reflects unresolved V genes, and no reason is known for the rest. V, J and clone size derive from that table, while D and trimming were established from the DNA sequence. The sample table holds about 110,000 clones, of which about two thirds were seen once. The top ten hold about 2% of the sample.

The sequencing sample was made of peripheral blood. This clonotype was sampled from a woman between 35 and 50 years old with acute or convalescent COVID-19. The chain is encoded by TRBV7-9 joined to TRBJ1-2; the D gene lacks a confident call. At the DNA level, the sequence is TGTGCCAGCAGCTCTGGACTGGGGAACTATGGCTACACCTTC. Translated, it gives CASSSGLGNYGYTF.